The rows below give T cell receptor beta chains drawn from one sample of a study of Graves' ophthalmopathy and Graves' hyperthyroidism. Via MiXCR, TCRdb re-called the multiplex PCR reads, giving one row per CDR3 protein. The repertoire consists of around 660,000 distinct CDR3 sequences, with 35% to 50% occurring once and the leading ten covering 3.3%. Material for sequencing was peripheral blood. These receptors all come from an adult man with Graves' ophthalmopathy. Both conserved end residues are part of each CDR3. Fields, in order: D gene, V gene, clone size, J gene, CDR3 DNA, CDR3 protein. A D gene is named only where the DNA matches it firmly. Part of the rows lack a size; the others show once, few, many or a class for expanded clones.

d_call: NA
v_call: TRBV12-3/TRBV12-4
clone_size: many
j_call: TRBJ1-6
cdr3_nt: TGTGCCAGCAGAAACGGGCCCTCGTTGGGGAATTCACCCCTCCACTTT
cdr3_aa: CASRNGPSLGNSPLHF

d_call: NA
v_call: TRBV7-9
clone_size: NA
j_call: TRBJ2-5
cdr3_nt: TGTGCCAGCAGCCTGGGAGTAGGCGAGCTAGAGACCCAGTACTTC
cdr3_aa: CASSLGVGELETQYF

d_call: NA
v_call: TRBV7-2
clone_size: many
j_call: TRBJ2-7
cdr3_nt: TGTGCCAGCAGCTTAACCGGGACCCTTAGGGACGAGCAGTACTTC
cdr3_aa: CASSLTGTLRDEQYF

d_call: TRBD1
v_call: TRBV19
clone_size: NA
j_call: TRBJ1-1
cdr3_nt: TGTGCTAGACAGACAGGGAGGACTGAAGCTTTCTTT
cdr3_aa: CARQTGRTEAFF

d_call: NA
v_call: TRBV14
clone_size: NA
j_call: TRBJ1-5
cdr3_nt: TGTGCCAGCAGCCAAAGCACTGGGCATAGCAATCAGCCCCAGCATTTT
cdr3_aa: CASSQSTGHSNQPQHF

d_call: TRBD2
v_call: TRBV7-9
clone_size: many
j_call: TRBJ2-7
cdr3_nt: TGTGCCAGCAGCCGGGGGACTAACGAGCAGTACTTC
cdr3_aa: CASSRGTNEQYF

d_call: TRBD1
v_call: TRBV5-4
clone_size: NA
j_call: TRBJ1-1
cdr3_nt: TGTGCCAGCAGCTCCGGACAGGTCATGAACACTGAAGCTTTCTTT
cdr3_aa: CASSSGQVMNTEAFF

d_call: NA
v_call: TRBV2
clone_size: NA
j_call: TRBJ1-4
cdr3_nt: TGTGCCAGCAGTGAATACGGGGGGGCTGAAAAACTGTTTTTT
cdr3_aa: CASSEYGGAEKLFF

d_call: NA
v_call: TRBV7-8
clone_size: many
j_call: TRBJ1-2
cdr3_nt: TGTGCCAGCAGCTCGGGCGTTGGGAACTATGGCTACACCTTC
cdr3_aa: CASSSGVGNYGYTF

d_call: NA
v_call: TRBV29-1
clone_size: NA
j_call: TRBJ2-5
cdr3_nt: TGCAGCGTTCAGGGGGGCCGGCAAGGGAGCCAGTACTTC
cdr3_aa: CSVQGGRQGSQYF

d_call: NA
v_call: TRBV19
clone_size: many
j_call: TRBJ1-4
cdr3_nt: TGTGCCAGTAGTCCGCGGGTAAATGAAAAACTGTTTTTT
cdr3_aa: CASSPRVNEKLFF

d_call: NA
v_call: TRBV7-8
clone_size: many
j_call: TRBJ2-7
cdr3_nt: TGTGCCAGCAGCTTATGGACGGACGAGCAGTACTTC
cdr3_aa: CASSLWTDEQYF

d_call: NA
v_call: TRBV5-1
clone_size: NA
j_call: TRBJ1-1
cdr3_nt: TGCGCCAGCAGCCCTGACCTTGTGGGATCAATGAACACTGAAGCTTTCTTT
cdr3_aa: CASSPDLVGSMNTEAFF

d_call: TRBD1
v_call: TRBV10-3
clone_size: NA
j_call: TRBJ2-7
cdr3_nt: TGTGCCATCAGGAGGGACAGGGGAACCGAGCAGTACTTC
cdr3_aa: CAIRRDRGTEQYF